This T cell receptor (beta chain) emerged from a study of response to subunit inactivated influenza vaccine. Study-level results: After each seasonal influenza vaccination, few new T cells are recruited, the authors suggested.

Germline loops: CDR1 ENHRY, CDR2 SYGVKD. The CDR3 length is 13 residues. With 3 bases removed from V and 6 bases from J, the gap between germline ends came to 9 bases. This clonotype was seen at least ten times. Its cognate antigen is unknown. TCRdb re-called the RT-PCR reads with MiXCR, one entry per CDR3 protein. The sample lists 490,000 or so distinct CDR3 sequences; about 8% were seen once. This rearrangement joins TRBV10-3 to TRBJ2-1; D unresolved. The sequence was collected from a man in his fifties or sixties who received an inactivated influenza vaccine. The specimen was PBMCs from blood, collected around 25 months after vaccination. The CDR3 is CAISDGQVNEQFF. In nucleotides, the CDR3 is TGTGCCATCAGTGACGGTCAGGTCAATGAGCAGTTCTTC.